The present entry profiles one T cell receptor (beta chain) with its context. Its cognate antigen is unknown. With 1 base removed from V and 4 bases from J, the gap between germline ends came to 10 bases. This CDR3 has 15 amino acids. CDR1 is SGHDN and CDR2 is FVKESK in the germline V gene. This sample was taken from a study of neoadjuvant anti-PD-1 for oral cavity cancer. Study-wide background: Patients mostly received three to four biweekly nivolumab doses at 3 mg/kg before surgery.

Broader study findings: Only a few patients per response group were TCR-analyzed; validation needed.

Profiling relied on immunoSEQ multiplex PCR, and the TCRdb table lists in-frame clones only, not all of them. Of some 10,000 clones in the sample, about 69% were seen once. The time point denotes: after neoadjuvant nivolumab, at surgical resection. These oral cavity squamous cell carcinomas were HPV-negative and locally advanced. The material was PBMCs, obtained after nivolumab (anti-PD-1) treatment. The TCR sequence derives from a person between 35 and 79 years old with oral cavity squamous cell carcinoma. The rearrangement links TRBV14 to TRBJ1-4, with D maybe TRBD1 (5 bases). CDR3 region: CASSQGGAVNEKLFF. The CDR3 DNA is TGTGCCAGCAGCCAAGGAGGGGCGGTTAATGAAAAACTGTTTTTT.